Presented here are 20 T cell receptor beta chains from one specimen sequenced in a study of radiotherapy plus CTLA-4 blockade in lung cancer. Generated by immunoSEQ multiplex PCR, the TCRdb table keeps only in-frame clones and is missing some. The table includes about 97,000 clones, 60% to 75% detected once. Specimen: peripheral blood, collected from a patient treated with radiotherapy plus ipilimumab. Receptor source: a human donor with non-small cell lung cancer who had a partial response to radiotherapy plus ipilimumab. Some clones in this sample may be carry-over from other donors' samples.

V gene TRBV9 combines with J gene TRBJ2-4, with TRBD1 matching over 7 bases. Germline CDR1 reads SGDLS; CDR2 reads YYNGEE. CDR3 length equals 14 residues. The V and J ends lost 4 bases and 9 bases, in that order; junction bases with no gene match: 10. The CDR3 nucleotides are TGTGCCAGCAGCCCTGGGGACAGAGGGGGCATTCAGTACTTC. This gives the protein CASSPGDRGGIQYF. The full variable domain, its missing parts supplied by reference TRBV9 and TRBJ2-4, is DSGVTQTPKHLITATGQRVTLRCSPRSGDLSVYWYQQSLDQGLQFLIQYYNGEERAKGNILERFSAQQFPDLHSELNLSSLELGDSALYFCASSPGDRGGIQYFGAGTRLSVL.

This clone has more than one count but fewer than ten. The V gene is TRBV11-2, the J gene TRBJ1-2; tentatively, D is TRBD1 (6 bases). This CDR3 is 13 amino acids long. CDR1 and CDR2 (germline): SGHAT, FQNNGV. The ends were cut back, 3 bases at V and 1 base at J, with 6 bases in the middle. The CDR3 protein is CASSLDSNYGYTF. The CDR3 DNA sequence: TGTGCCAGCAGCTTGGACAGTAACTATGGCTACACCTTC.

V usage is TRBV28 and J usage is TRBJ2-3; D is possibly TRBD2 (6 bases). The CDR3 consists of 13 residues. In germline, CDR1 is MDHEN, CDR2 SYDVKM. Trimming removed 5 bases from V and 6 bases from J, with 12 bases in between. Here the CDR3 DNA reads TGTGCCAGCAGTCGGGCGGGGAGGGATACGCAGTATTTT. Translating it yields CASSRAGRDTQYF.

This clone was seen a few times. J is TRBJ1-5 and V is TRBV10-1; 9 nucleotides match TRBD1. Trimming removed 10 bases from V and 7 bases from J; junction bases left unmatched: 11. CDR3 size: 14 residues. Germline CDR1 WNHNN, CDR2 SYGVQD (reference sequence). CDR3 loop: CAIPRGQGWQPQHF. Here the CDR3 DNA reads TGCGCCATCCCTCGGGGACAGGGTTGGCAGCCCCAGCATTTT.

The chain couples TRBV2 to TRBJ2-7, with 8 positions matching TRBD2. Germline values: CDR1 SNHLY, CDR2 FYNNEI. V trimming: 6 bases; J trimming: 3 bases; junction bases outside the gene matches: 10. This CDR3 has 15 amino acids. Here the CDR3 reads CASRDDLAGNYEQYF. As DNA, the CDR3 is TGTGCCAGCAGGGACGATTTAGCGGGAAACTACGAGCAGTACTTC. The full variable domain, rest sourced from reference TRBV2 and TRBJ2-7, is EPEVTQTPSHQVTQMGQEVILRCVPISNHLYFYWYRQILGQKVEFLVSFYNNEISEKSEIFDDQFSVERPDGSNFTLKIRSTKLEDSAMYFCASRDDLAGNYEQYFGPGTRLTVT.

The chain couples TRBV6-5 to TRBJ1-1, with 7 bases lining up with TRBD1. From germline, CDR1 is MNHEY and CDR2 SVGAGI. J gave up 6 bases and V 4 bases, and 14 bases lay outside the gene matches. There are 16 residues in the CDR3. CDR3 DNA sequence: TGTGCCAGCAGTTTCCCACCGGGACAGCGGAGCCCTGAAGCTTTCTTT. This sequence encodes CASSFPPGQRSPEAFF.

This chain joins TRBV9 and TRBJ2-1; 8 nucleotides line up with TRBD2. The CDR3 consists of 15 residues. The ends lost 1 base at V and 6 bases at J; junction bases unmatched: 6. The germline V gene encodes CDR1 SGDLS and CDR2 YYNGEE. CDR3 DNA: TGTGCCAGCAGCGTACGGGGGGGGCCAAGCAATGAGCAGTTCTTC. Encoded protein: CASSVRGGPSNEQFF.

This chain links TRBV4-1 with TRBJ1-2; 11 bases match TRBD1. The CDR3 totals 14 residues. The V gene's germline CDR1 is MGHRA and CDR2 YSYEKL. Trimming cost V 4 bases and J 7 bases; bases outside gene matches: 5. The chain's CDR3 is CASSPGQGDFGYTF. The CDR3 region has the DNA TGCGCCAGCAGCCCGGGACAGGGGGACTTTGGCTACACCTTC.

This clone appeared a few times. This chain connects TRBV10-3 to TRBJ1-1, with D tentatively TRBD1 (6 bases). Germline V CDR1 and CDR2: ENHRY, SYGVKD. V lost 6 bases, J lost 5 bases, and 10 bases lay in between. The CDR3 sequence is 12 residues long. This CDR3 is CAISPQGTEAFF. In nucleotides, the CDR3 is TGTGCCATCAGCCCCCAGGGGACTGAAGCTTTCTTT.

V is TRBV5-1 and J is TRBJ1-6, with 11 positions matching TRBD1. Germline V gene data show CDR1 as SGHRS and CDR2 as YFSETQ. The CDR3 runs to 15 residues. J gave up 9 bases and V 4 bases, and 6 bases lay outside the gene matches. The CDR3 coding sequence is TGCGCCAGCAGCCTGGGGACAGGGGGTTTTTCACCCCTCCACTTT. Protein sequence: CASSLGTGGFSPLHF.

The chain has TRBV15 and TRBJ2-1; 8 bases align to TRBD1. CDR1 and CDR2 (germline): LNHNV, YYDKDF (reference sequence). This CDR3 has 17 amino acids. Trimming took 3 bases from V and 3 from J; bases not matched to a gene: 10. CDR3 sequence (DNA): TGTGCCACCAGCAGTACCATCCGGGACAGGCTCTACAATGAGCAGTTCTTC. This sequence encodes CATSSTIRDRLYNEQFF.

The J gene is TRBJ2-7, the V gene TRBV9, with TRBD2 identical over 7 bases. V trimming: 0 bases; J trimming: 4 bases; junction bases outside the gene matches: 10. This CDR3 is 16 amino acids long. Germline CDR1 is SGDLS and CDR2 is YYNGEE. CDR3 in DNA: TGTGCCAGCAGCGTAGGACCGGCTAGCGGTCTATACGAGCAGTACTTC. The encoded protein is CASSVGPASGLYEQYF.

This clone was picked up a small number of times. The gene calls are TRBV6-6 and TRBJ2-3; 9 bases map to TRBD2. The CDR3 contains 15 residues. V shed 2 bases and J 4 bases; nucleotides not matched to a gene: 4. Germline V lookup: CDR1 MNHNY, CDR2 SVGAGI (reference sequence). CDR3 protein: CASSYVAGGSDTQYF. Here the CDR3 DNA reads TGTGCCAGCAGTTACGTCGCGGGGGGGTCAGATACGCAGTATTTT.

The gene calls are TRBV2 and TRBJ2-1; TRBD2 matches 10 bases. CDR3 length equals 13 residues. After removal of 6 bases from V and 8 bases from J, the junction contained 4 bases not matched to a gene. Germline CDR1 is SNHLY and CDR2 is FYNNEI. The DNA of the CDR3 is TGTGCCAGCAGGGGGACTAGCGTGGATGAGCAGTTCTTC. Protein product: CASRGTSVDEQFF.

The chain is built from TRBV4-1 and TRBJ2-1, with 8 bases lining up with TRBD2. Per germline, CDR1 MGHRA and CDR2 YSYEKL. After removal of 6 bases from V and 2 bases from J, the junction contained 6 bases not matched to a gene. This CDR3 has 15 residues. The CDR3 region is CASRAGLETYNEQFF. The CDR3 DNA reads TGCGCCAGCAGGGCGGGACTAGAGACCTACAATGAGCAGTTCTTC.

This clone has more than one count but fewer than ten. The CDR3 DNA is TGCGCCAGCAGCTGGAGTTCCACTAATGAAAAACTGTTTTTT. This sequence encodes CASSWSSTNEKLFF. V gene TRBV5-1 combines with J gene TRBJ1-4; D is undetermined. CDR3 length equals 14 residues. Trimming took 3 bases from V and 2 from J, leaving 8 bases between them. Germline CDR1 reads SGHRS; CDR2 reads YFSETQ.

J is TRBJ2-5 and V is TRBV4-3; 10 bases match TRBD2. Germline CDR1 and CDR2: LGHNA and YSLEER. The junction had 10 bases not matched to a gene; V was cut back by 4 bases and J by 2 bases. The CDR3 is 17 residues long. CDR3 nucleotides: TGCGCCAGCAGCCGGGGGGCAGTAGCGGGGGGACAAGAGACCCAGTACTTC. Translated: CASSRGAVAGGQETQYF.

The chain recombines TRBV7-9 with TRBJ1-4, with TRBD1 as a possible D gene (5 bases). The germline gives CDR1 SEHNR, CDR2 FQNEAQ (reference sequence). Trimming took off 1 base at V and 7 bases at J, with 13 bases between the two ends. The CDR3 loop spans 15 amino acids. The CDR3 protein is CASSLVEGAAEKLFF. CDR3 DNA sequence: TGTGCCAGCAGCTTAGTTGAAGGGGCGGCTGAAAAACTGTTTTTT.

This clone showed up just a few times. The chain combines TRBV19 with TRBJ1-1; no clear D. The germline V gene encodes CDR1 LNHDA and CDR2 SQIVND (reference sequence). V gave up 3 bases and J gave up 4 bases, with 12 bases separating them. The CDR3 covers 14 residues. In DNA form, the CDR3 reads TGTGCCAGTAGTATGCCACCTGAGGTCACTGAAGCTTTCTTT. It is translated as CASSMPPEVTEAFF. Full variable domain (missing parts from reference TRBV19 and TRBJ1-1): DGGITQSPKYLFRKEGQNVTLSCEQNLNHDAMYWYRQDPGQGLRLIYYSQIVNDFQKGDIAEGYSVSREKKESFPLTVTSAQKNPTAFYLCASSMPPEVTEAFFGQGTRLTVV.

This rearrangement joins TRBV28 to TRBJ2-3, with D possibly being TRBD1 (6 bases). Trimming cost V 7 bases and J 2 bases, with 19 bases left between them. Per germline, CDR1 MDHEN and CDR2 SYDVKM. This CDR3 contains 16 residues. As DNA, the CDR3 is TGTGCCAGCAAATCACAGGGTGTTTTATACACAGATACGCAGTATTTT. The encoded protein is CASKSQGVLYTDTQYF.